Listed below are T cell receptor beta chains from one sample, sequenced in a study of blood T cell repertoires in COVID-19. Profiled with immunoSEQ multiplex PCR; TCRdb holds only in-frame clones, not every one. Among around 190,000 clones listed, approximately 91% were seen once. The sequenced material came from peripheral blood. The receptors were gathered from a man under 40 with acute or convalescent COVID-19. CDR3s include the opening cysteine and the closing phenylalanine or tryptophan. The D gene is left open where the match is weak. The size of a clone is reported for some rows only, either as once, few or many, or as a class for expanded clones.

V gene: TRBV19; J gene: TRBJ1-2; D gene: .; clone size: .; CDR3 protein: CASSWGLNYGYTF; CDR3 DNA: TGTGCCAGTAGTTGGGGGCTTAACTATGGCTACACCTTC
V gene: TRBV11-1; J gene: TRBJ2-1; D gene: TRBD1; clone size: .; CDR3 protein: CASSLRGTGYSNEQFF; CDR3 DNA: TGTGCCAGCAGCTTACGCGGGACAGGGTACAGCAATGAGCAGTTCTTC
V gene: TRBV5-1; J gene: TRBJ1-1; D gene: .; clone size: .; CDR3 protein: CASSLQTAQEAFF; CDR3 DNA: TGCGCCAGCAGCTTACAGACAGCCCAAGAAGCTTTCTTT
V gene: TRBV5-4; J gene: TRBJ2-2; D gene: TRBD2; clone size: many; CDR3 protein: CASSLDQRRGDTGELFF; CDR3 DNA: TGTGCCAGCAGCTTGGATCAAAGGCGGGGGGACACCGGGGAGCTGTTTTTT
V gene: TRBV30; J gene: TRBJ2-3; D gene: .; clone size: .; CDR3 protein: CAWSALTSSTDTQYF; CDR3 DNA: TGTGCCTGGAGTGCCCTGACTTCTAGCACAGATACGCAGTATTTT
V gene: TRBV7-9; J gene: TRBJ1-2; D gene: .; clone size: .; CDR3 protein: CASSLGQIYGYTF; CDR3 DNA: TGTGCCAGCAGCTTAGGTCAGATCTATGGCTACACCTTC
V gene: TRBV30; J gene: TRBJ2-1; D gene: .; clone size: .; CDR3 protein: CAWSRVFNEQFF; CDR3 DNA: TGTGCCTGGAGTCGGGTTTTTAATGAGCAGTTCTTC
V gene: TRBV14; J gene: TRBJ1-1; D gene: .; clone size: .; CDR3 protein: CASSLLSGNTEAFF; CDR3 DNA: TGTGCCAGCAGCCTCCTTTCGGGGAACACTGAAGCTTTCTTT
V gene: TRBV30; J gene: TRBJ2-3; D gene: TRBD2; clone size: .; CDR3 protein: CAWSGLAGSRDTQYF; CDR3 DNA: TGTGCCTGGAGTGGACTAGCGGGGTCGAGAGATACGCAGTATTTT
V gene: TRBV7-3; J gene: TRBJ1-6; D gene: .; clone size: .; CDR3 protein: CASSISGPYNSPLHF; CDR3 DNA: TGTGCCAGCAGCATCTCTGGGCCGTATAATTCACCCCTCCACTTT
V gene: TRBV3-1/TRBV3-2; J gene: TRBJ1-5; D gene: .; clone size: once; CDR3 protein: CASSQAGVRDQPQHF; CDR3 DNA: TGTGCCAGCAGCCAAGCGGGGGTTAGGGATCAGCCCCAGCATTTT
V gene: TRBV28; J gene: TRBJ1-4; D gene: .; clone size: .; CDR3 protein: CASRRVNEKLFF; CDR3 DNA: TGTGCCAGCAGACGGGTGAATGAAAAACTGTTTTTT
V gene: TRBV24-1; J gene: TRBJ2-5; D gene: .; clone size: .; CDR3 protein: CATSDPTPGIQETQYF; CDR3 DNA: TGTGCCACCAGTGACCCCACTCCGGGAATACAAGAGACCCAGTACTTC
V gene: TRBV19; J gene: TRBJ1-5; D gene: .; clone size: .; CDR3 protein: CASSIGSDQPQHF; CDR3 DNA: TGTGCCAGTAGTATCGGCAGCGATCAGCCCCAGCATTTT
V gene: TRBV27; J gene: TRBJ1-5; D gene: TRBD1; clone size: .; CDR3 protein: CASSGQGGYQPQHF; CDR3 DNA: TGTGCCAGCAGTGGACAGGGGGGGTATCAGCCCCAGCATTTT
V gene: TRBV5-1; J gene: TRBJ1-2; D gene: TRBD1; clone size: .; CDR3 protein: CASSLAQGPGYTF; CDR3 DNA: TGCGCCAGCAGCTTGGCACAGGGGCCGGGCTACACCTTC
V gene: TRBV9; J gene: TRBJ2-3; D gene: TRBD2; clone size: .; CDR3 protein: CASSQKRLAVDTQYF; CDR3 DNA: TGTGCCAGCAGCCAAAAAAGACTAGCCGTCGATACGCAGTATTTT
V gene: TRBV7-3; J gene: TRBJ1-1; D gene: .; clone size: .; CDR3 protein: CASSLLGGNTEAFF; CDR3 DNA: TGTGCCAGCAGCCTTCTAGGGGGGAACACTGAAGCTTTCTTT
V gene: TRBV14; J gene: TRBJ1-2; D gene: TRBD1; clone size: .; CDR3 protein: CASCQGAVNYGYTF; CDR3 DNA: TGTGCCAGCTGCCAGGGGGCGGTGAACTATGGCTACACCTTC
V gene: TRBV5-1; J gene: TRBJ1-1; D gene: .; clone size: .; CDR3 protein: CASSSTMNTEAFF; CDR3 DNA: TGCGCCAGCAGCTCAACAATGAACACTGAAGCTTTCTTT
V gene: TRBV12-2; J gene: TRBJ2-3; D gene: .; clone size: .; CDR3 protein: CASRPTGLAGETDTQYF; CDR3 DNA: TGTGCAAGTCGCCCAACGGGACTAGCGGGAGAGACAGATACGCAGTATTTT
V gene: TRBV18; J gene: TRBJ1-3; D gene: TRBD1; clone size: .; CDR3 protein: CASSGQERNTIYF; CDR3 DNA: TGTGCCAGCTCCGGACAGGAGAGAAACACCATATATTTT
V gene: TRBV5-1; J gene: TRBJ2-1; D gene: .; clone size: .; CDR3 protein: CASSLGDTHNEQFF; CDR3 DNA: TGCGCCAGCAGCTTGGGGGACACCCACAATGAGCAGTTCTTC
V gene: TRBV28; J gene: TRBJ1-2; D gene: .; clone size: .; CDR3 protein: CASSPRNFYGYTF; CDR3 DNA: TGTGCCAGCAGTCCCAGGAATTTCTATGGCTACACCTTC
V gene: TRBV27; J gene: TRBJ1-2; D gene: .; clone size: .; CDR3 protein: CASSKAPEGRLGGYTF; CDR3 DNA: TGTGCCAGCAGTAAGGCCCCTGAGGGTCGGCTTGGTGGCTACACCTTC
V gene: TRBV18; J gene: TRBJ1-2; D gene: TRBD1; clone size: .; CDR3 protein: CASSTGQGSYGYTF; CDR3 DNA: TGTGCCAGCTCAACGGGACAGGGGAGTTATGGCTACACCTTC